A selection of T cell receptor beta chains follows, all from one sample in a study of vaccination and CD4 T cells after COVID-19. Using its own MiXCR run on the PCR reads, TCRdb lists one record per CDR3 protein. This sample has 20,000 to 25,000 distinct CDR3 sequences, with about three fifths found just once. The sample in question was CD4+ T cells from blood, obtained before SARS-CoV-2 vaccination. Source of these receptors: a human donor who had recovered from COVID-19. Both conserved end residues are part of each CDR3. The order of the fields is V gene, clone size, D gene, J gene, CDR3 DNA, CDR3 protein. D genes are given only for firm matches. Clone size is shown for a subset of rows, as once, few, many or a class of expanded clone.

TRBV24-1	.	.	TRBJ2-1	TGTGCCACCAGTGTGTCTAGCGTGAGCTCCTACAATGAGCAGTTCTTC	CATSVSSVSSYNEQFF
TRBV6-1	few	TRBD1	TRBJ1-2	TGTGCCAGCAGTACACGGGACAGGGACTATGGCTACACCTTC	CASSTRDRDYGYTF
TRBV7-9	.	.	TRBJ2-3	TGTGCCAGCAGCGTACAGGGTTACACAGATACGCAGTATTTT	CASSVQGYTDTQYF
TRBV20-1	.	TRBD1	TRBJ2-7	TGCAGTGCTAGCCCGGGACAGGCCCTCGAGCAGTACTTC	CSASPGQALEQYF
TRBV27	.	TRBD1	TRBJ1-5	TGTGCCAGTCAGCCAACAGGGGATCAGCCCCAGCATTTT	CASQPTGDQPQHF
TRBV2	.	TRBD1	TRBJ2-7	TGTGCCAGCAGCCCCGGGACAGGGGTTCGGTACGAGCAGTACTTC	CASSPGTGVRYEQYF
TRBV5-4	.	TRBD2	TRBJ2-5	TGTGCCAGCAGCTTACCGGGACTAGCGGGAAGAGAGACCCAGTACTTC	CASSLPGLAGRETQYF
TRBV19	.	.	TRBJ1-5	TGTGCCAGTAGTATGGGGGGGGGTCGGAATCAGCCCCAGCATTTT	CASSMGGGRNQPQHF
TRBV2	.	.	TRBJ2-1	TGTGCCAGCAGTGAAGCCACACAAACCGTGCAGTTCTTC	CASSEATQTVQFF
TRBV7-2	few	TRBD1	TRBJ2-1	TGTGCCAGCAGCTTAGTCGCCAGGGGGCACAATGAGCAGTTCTTC	CASSLVARGHNEQFF
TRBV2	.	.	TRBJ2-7	TGTGCCAGCAGTGAGGAAAGCCTAGCGCATTACGAGCAGTACTTC	CASSEESLAHYEQYF
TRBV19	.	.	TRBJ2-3	TGTGCCAGTAGTATTTCTAGGGTTACAGATACGCAGTATTTT	CASSISRVTDTQYF
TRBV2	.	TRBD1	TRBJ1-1	TGTGCCAGCAGTCCCTCCCTTGGGACAGATTACCTGTTATCTGAAGCTTTCTTT	CASSPSLGTDYLLSEAFF
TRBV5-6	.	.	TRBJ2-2	TGTGCCAGCAGCTTGATTAGCGGTAGGGGTAACACCGGGGAGCTGTTTTTT	CASSLISGRGNTGELFF
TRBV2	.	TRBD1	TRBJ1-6	TGTGCCAGCAGGGGAAACCAGGGGGCTAGTTCACCCCTCCACTTT	CASRGNQGASSPLHF
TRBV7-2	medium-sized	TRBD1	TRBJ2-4	TGTGCCAGCAGCTTAGGACAGGGGGCGGACATTCAGTACTTC	CASSLGQGADIQYF
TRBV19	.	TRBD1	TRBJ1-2	TGTGCCAGTAGTACCTCCGGGACAGGGGTCTATGGCTACACCTTC	CASSTSGTGVYGYTF
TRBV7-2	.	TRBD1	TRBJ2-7	TGTGCCAGCAGCTTAGTATCTGGGACAGGGTCCTACGAGCAGTACTTC	CASSLVSGTGSYEQYF
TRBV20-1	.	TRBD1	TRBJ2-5	TGCAGTGCTAGAGATCTAGCCGAAGGGACAGGGGAGACCCAGTACTTC	CSARDLAEGTGETQYF
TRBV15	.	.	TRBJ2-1	TGTGCCACCAGCAGAGATGGCGGAGGGGAGCAGTTCTTC	CATSRDGGGEQFF
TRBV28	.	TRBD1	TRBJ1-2	TGTGCCAGCAGTTTATGGACAGGGCACTATGGCTACACCTTC	CASSLWTGHYGYTF
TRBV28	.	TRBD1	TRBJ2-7	TGTGCCAGCAGTTCCCCTTACAGGGGACGGCCCTACGAGCAGTACTTC	CASSSPYRGRPYEQYF
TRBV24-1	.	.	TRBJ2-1	TGTGCCACCGCCTCGCTAGCAGGCGATGAGCAGTTCTTC	CATASLAGDEQFF
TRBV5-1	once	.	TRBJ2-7	TGCGCCAGCAGCGATCAGGGTCCACCCTACGAGCAGTACTTC	CASSDQGPPYEQYF
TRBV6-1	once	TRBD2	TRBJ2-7	TGTGCCAGCAGGGGTACTAGCGGGAGCTCCTACGAGCAGTACTTC	CASRGTSGSSYEQYF
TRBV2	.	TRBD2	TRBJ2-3	TGTGCCAGCAATCAAGCGGGGTCCCCAGATACGCAGTATTTT	CASNQAGSPDTQYF
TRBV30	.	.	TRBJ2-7	TGTGCCTGGAGTCGGCCCTACGAGCAGTACTTC	CAWSRPYEQYF
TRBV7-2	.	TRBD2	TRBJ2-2	TGTGCCAGCAGCTTATGGACTAGCGGGAGGGGCACCGGGGAGCTGTTTTTT	CASSLWTSGRGTGELFF
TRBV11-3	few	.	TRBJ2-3	TGTGCCAGCGGGCGGGAACCCACAGATACGCAGTATTTT	CASGREPTDTQYF
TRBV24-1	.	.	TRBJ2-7	TGTGCCACCAGTAGCCATACGGCCCCGTACGAGCAGTACTTC	CATSSHTAPYEQYF
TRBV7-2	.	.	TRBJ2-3	TGTGCCAGCAGCTTGGGACGGAGCACAGATACGCAGTATTTT	CASSLGRSTDTQYF
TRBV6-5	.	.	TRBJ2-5	TGTGCCAGCAGTTACTCCGGTACGACCCAGTACTTC	CASSYSGTTQYF
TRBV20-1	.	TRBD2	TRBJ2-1	TGCAGTGCTAACCCAGCGGGAGGCACATACAATGAGCAGTTCTTC	CSANPAGGTYNEQFF
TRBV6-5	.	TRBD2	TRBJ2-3	TGTGCCAGCAGTTCCCGCACTAGCGGGGGATCAGATACGCAGTATTTT	CASSSRTSGGSDTQYF
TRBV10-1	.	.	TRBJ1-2	TGCGCCAGGACCACAGGGTCGGGGGGATTGGGCTATGGCTACACCTTC	CARTTGSGGLGYGYTF
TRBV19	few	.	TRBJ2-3	TGTGCCAGTAGTACCCCCCCTTCTTTGTGGGACAACACAGATACGCAGTATTTT	CASSTPPSLWDNTDTQYF
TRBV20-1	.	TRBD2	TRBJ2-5	TGCAGTGCTTCCTCCGGGGGGGGCAGAGAGACCCAGTACTTC	CSASSGGGRETQYF